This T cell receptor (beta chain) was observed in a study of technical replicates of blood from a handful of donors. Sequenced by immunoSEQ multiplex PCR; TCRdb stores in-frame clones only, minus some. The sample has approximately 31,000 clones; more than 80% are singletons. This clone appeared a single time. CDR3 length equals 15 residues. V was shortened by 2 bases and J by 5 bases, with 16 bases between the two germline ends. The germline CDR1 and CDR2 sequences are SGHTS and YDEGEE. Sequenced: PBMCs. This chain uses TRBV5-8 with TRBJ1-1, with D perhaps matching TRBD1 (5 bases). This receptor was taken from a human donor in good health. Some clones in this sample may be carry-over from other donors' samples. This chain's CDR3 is CASSFFGGRRTEAFF. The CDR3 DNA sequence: TGTGCCAGCAGCTTCTTCGGGGGTCGGCGAACTGAAGCTTTCTTT.